The rows below give T cell receptor beta chains drawn from one sample of a study of metastatic and nonmetastatic thyroid tumors. TCRdb reprocessed the PCR reads using MiXCR. Found here are about 93,000 clones, approximately 11% of them singletons; the top ten hold about 11%. The sample taken for sequencing was blood. The receptors were gathered from a female donor with papillary thyroid cancer or a benign thyroid nodule (not recorded which). Some clones in this sample may be carry-over from other donors' samples. The CDR3 runs from the conserved cysteine through the conserved F or W. D genes are given only for firm matches. Rows may omit the clone size; those that give it use once, few, many or a size class.

clone_size	v_call	d_call	cdr3_length	j_call	cdr3_nt	cdr3_aa
many	TRBV24-1	.	16	TRBJ2-5	TGTGCCACCAGTGGTGGGTTACAAACTATAGGGGAGACCCAGTACTTC	CATSGGLQTIGETQYF
many	TRBV2	.	12	TRBJ2-5	TGTGCCAGCAGTGATTGGGTAGAGACCCAGTACTTC	CASSDWVETQYF
many	TRBV28	TRBD1	13	TRBJ1-3	TGTGCCAGCAGTCCGGGACAGGGTACCACCATATATTTT	CASSPGQGTTIYF
many	TRBV24-1	TRBD2	17	TRBJ2-1	TGTGCCACCAGTGATTTTGGGGTGCGGGAGGGCGGTGATGAGCAGTTCTTC	CATSDFGVREGGDEQFF
once	TRBV20-1	TRBD2	16	TRBJ2-7	TGCAGTGCTCCCGGGACTAGCGGGAGCGTCCCCTACGAGCAGTACTTC	CSAPGTSGSVPYEQYF
many	TRBV15	.	16	TRBJ2-3	TGTGCCACCAGCGCCAAGCCTCTAGCCGGAATCGCTACGCAGTATTTT	CATSAKPLAGIATQYF
.	TRBV5-1	TRBD2	17	TRBJ2-7	TGCGCCAGCAGCCATCACTCCAGTGGGAGCGGGAGTTACGAGCAGTACTTC	CASSHHSSGSGSYEQYF
many	TRBV11-2	.	16	TRBJ2-6	TGTGCCAGCTTCGGGGGCAGGGACTCTGGGGCCAACGTCCTGACTTTC	CASFGGRDSGANVLTF
many	TRBV29-1	.	13	TRBJ2-7	TGCAGCGTTGCGAGCCGGGCGTCCTACGAGCAGTACTTC	CSVASRASYEQYF
few	TRBV27	.	18	TRBJ2-2	TGTGCCAGCAGTTTATCGGTATTGGGGGTTGCGAACACCGGGGAGCTGTTTTTT	CASSLSVLGVANTGELFF
many	TRBV13	TRBD1	19	TRBJ1-3	TGTGCCAGCAGCACCCGGGACAGGGGCCTTCCTCACTCTGGAAACACCATATATTTT	CASSTRDRGLPHSGNTIYF